These 27 T cell receptor beta chains came from one sample sequenced in a study of lymphopenia after photon versus proton radiotherapy. Assay: immunoSEQ multiplex PCR; the TCRdb copy retains only in-frame clones and omits some. The sample consists of approximately 30,000 clones, about 93% of them appearing once. The sequenced sample was peripheral blood, obtained from a patient treated with photon-based radiotherapy. The receptors originated from a woman between 45 and 60 years old with cholangiocarcinoma.

The V call is TRBV15, the J call TRBJ1-1; no clear D gene. Deletions cut 8 bases from V and 4 bases from J, with 11 bases between. CDR1 LNHNV and CDR2 YYDKDF come from the germline V gene (reference sequence). The CDR3 has 12 residues. The CDR3 sequence: CATRVNPTEAFF. CDR3 in DNA: TGTGCCACCCGAGTTAATCCCACTGAAGCTTTCTTT.

The V call is TRBV29-1, the J call TRBJ1-1; 7 bases agree with TRBD1. V lost 6 bases to trimming and J lost 10 bases; unmatched junction nucleotides: 8. CDR3 length equals 11 residues. Germline V gene sequence: CDR1 SQVTM, CDR2 ANQGSEA. The CDR3, as DNA: TGCAGCGTGCGGACAGGAACGGGAGCTTTCTTT. This translates into CSVRTGTGAFF.

This rearrangement joins TRBV27 to TRBJ1-5; tentative D call: TRBD1 (5 bases). Germline CDR1 is MNHEY and CDR2 is SMNVEV (reference sequence). V lost 9 bases and J lost 0, with 12 bases in between. The CDR3 has 14 amino acids. DNA for the CDR3: TGTGCCAGTAGGAGGGGTAATAGCAATCAGCCCCAGCATTTT. Translated, it gives CASRRGNSNQPQHF.

The chain carries TRBV6-4 and TRBJ2-1; 9 positions agree with TRBD2. The CDR3 consists of 15 residues. The J segment lost 8 bases and the V segment lost 4 bases, leaving 9 bases of the junction unmatched. Germline assignment: CDR1 MRHNA and CDR2 SNTAGT. DNA of the CDR3: TGTGCCAGCAGTGCCGGGACTAGCCCCGTCTATGAGCAGTTCTTC. Its protein product is CASSAGTSPVYEQFF.

The chain combines TRBV7-2 with TRBJ1-5; 7 bases agree with TRBD1. The CDR3 contains 13 residues. The trim removed 4 bases at V and 7 bases at J, leaving 4 bases unmatched. CDR1 and CDR2 (germline): SGHTA, FQGNSA. CDR3 protein: CASSSQGGQPQHF. For the CDR3, the DNA is TGTGCCAGCAGCTCCCAGGGGGGGCAGCCCCAGCATTTT.

The rearrangement links TRBV19 to TRBJ2-3; D might be TRBD1 (6 bases). The CDR3 is 14 residues long. CDR1 is LNHDA, CDR2 SQIVND, per germline (reference sequence). Trimming took off 5 bases at V and 1 base at J, with 10 bases between the two ends. CDR3 region: CASSAPGGTDTQYF. The CDR3 nucleotides read TGTGCCAGTAGTGCCCCAGGGGGCACAGATACGCAGTATTTT.

The J gene is TRBJ2-7, the V gene TRBV27; TRBD2 might be the D (6 bases). Germline assignment: CDR1 MNHEY and CDR2 SMNVEV (reference sequence). V lost 8 bases and J 2 bases, leaving 16 bases between the germline ends. The CDR3 consists of 14 residues. CDR3 region: CASGRGGIPYEQYF. The DNA of the CDR3 is TGTGCCAGCGGAAGAGGCGGGATCCCCTACGAGCAGTACTTC.

The gene calls are TRBV14 and TRBJ1-2; a possible D gene is TRBD1 (6 bases). CDR1 SGHDN and CDR2 FVKESK come from the germline V gene. This CDR3 has 13 residues. The V end was cut by 2 bases, the J end by 8 bases, with 12 bases between. The DNA of the CDR3 is TGTGCCAGCAGCCAACAGGGGATTTGGGGCTACACCTTC. Its protein is CASSQQGIWGYTF.

V gene TRBV5-1 combines with J gene TRBJ2-5; TRBD2 matches at 10 bases. Germline assignment: CDR1 SGHRS and CDR2 YFSETQ. The CDR3 is 15 amino acids. The junction had 4 bases not matched to a gene; V was cut back by 0 bases and J by 5 bases. The CDR3 reads CASSLVGLAQETQYF. The CDR3 coding sequence is TGCGCCAGCAGCTTGGTGGGACTAGCGCAGGAGACCCAGTACTTC.

The chain joins TRBV28 to TRBJ2-3, with D possibly TRBD1 on 6 matching bases. V was pared by 3 bases and J by 4 bases, with 20 bases between. This CDR3 region has 17 residues. Germline values: CDR1 MDHEN, CDR2 SYDVKM. CDR3 in DNA: TGTGCCAGCAGTTTGGGGGCGGCGTCGAGCCGCGCAGATACGCAGTATTTT. Translating it yields CASSLGAASSRADTQYF. Drawing the rest from reference TRBV28 and TRBJ2-3, the complete variable domain is DVKVTQSSRYLVKRTGEKVFLECVQDMDHENMFWYRQDPGLGLRLIYFSYDVKMKEKGDIPEGYSVSREKKERFSLILESASTNQTSMYLCASSLGAASSRADTQYFGPGTRLTVL.

The chain couples TRBV7-7 to TRBJ2-2; TRBD2 aligns across 8 bases. Germline lookup yields CDR1 SSHAT and CDR2 FNYEAQ (reference sequence). The CDR3 has 16 amino acids. J gave up 7 bases and V 5 bases, and 12 bases lay outside the gene matches. Here the CDR3 DNA reads TGTGCCAGCAGCCCCTATACCTTAGCGGGGAGCGGGGAGCTGTTTTTT. This translates into CASSPYTLAGSGELFF.

V usage is TRBV7-2 and J usage is TRBJ2-1; the D call may be TRBD1 or TRBD2 (5 bases each). The V gene lost 4 bases and the J gene lost 3 bases, with 13 bases spanning the gap. The germline V gene encodes CDR1 SGHTA and CDR2 FQGNSA. CDR3 length: 15 residues. The CDR3 is CASSSAWGNYNEQFF. The CDR3 nucleotides read TGTGCCAGCAGCTCCGCATGGGGGAACTACAATGAGCAGTTCTTC.

This chain connects TRBV5-5 to TRBJ2-1, with unresolved D. This CDR3 spans 13 amino acids. Germline values: CDR1 SGHKS, CDR2 YYEKEE (reference sequence). Between the trimmed V and J ends, which lost 6 bases and 7 bases, there was a span of 14 bases. This CDR3 reads CASTSDIPNEQFF. DNA of the CDR3: TGTGCCAGCACATCTGACATTCCGAATGAGCAGTTCTTC.

The chain recombines TRBV11-2 with TRBJ2-3; the D is unclear. Per the germline V gene, CDR1 is SGHAT and CDR2 is FQNNGV. Trimming stripped 2 bases from V and 0 bases from J, with 3 bases between. CDR3 length: 13 residues. The DNA of the CDR3 is TGTGCCAGCAGCTTATTCAGCACAGATACGCAGTATTTT. Translated: CASSLFSTDTQYF.

This chain uses TRBV7-2 with TRBJ2-1, with no clear D. The germline V gene has CDR1 SGHTA and CDR2 FQGNSA. The CDR3 runs 12 residues. Trimming pared 2 bases from V and 6 bases from J, leaving 5 bases between. CDR3 in DNA: TGTGCCAGCAGCTTATGGCCCAATGAGCAGTTCTTC. Protein product: CASSLWPNEQFF.

This clone was seen only once. This chain links TRBV7-6 with TRBJ2-6; 7 bases map to TRBD2. CDR1 and CDR2 from the germline V gene are SGHVS and FNYEAQ. V shed 4 bases, J shed 2 bases, and the junction held 8 bases outside the gene matches. CDR3 size: 17 residues. The CDR3, as DNA: TGTGCCAGCAGCTCCCGCGAAAGCGGGGCTGGGGCCAACGTCCTGACTTTC. Its translation: CASSSRESGAGANVLTF.

The chain couples TRBV6-1 to TRBJ1-1; 7 positions agree with TRBD1. V trimming: 1 base; J trimming: 1 base; junction bases outside the gene matches: 0. CDR1 and CDR2 (germline): MNHNS, SASEGT. The CDR3 is 14 amino acids. CDR3 bases: TGTGCCAGCAGTGAAGGGACAGGGAACACTGAAGCTTTCTTT. This translates into CASSEGTGNTEAFF.

The gene calls are TRBV7-2 and TRBJ1-6, with 7 bases that match TRBD1. The CDR3 has 15 residues. V shed 1 base, J shed 9 bases, and the junction held 6 bases outside the gene matches. Germline loops: CDR1 SGHTA, CDR2 FQGNSA. The CDR3 DNA reads as TGTGCCAGCAGCTTAGAGGGACAGAAGTTTTCACCCCTCCACTTT. This codes for CASSLEGQKFSPLHF.

The V and J genes are TRBV6-1 and TRBJ1-1; 9 nucleotides match TRBD1. The V segment lost 6 bases and the J segment 10 bases; nucleotides outside the gene matches: 15. The germline gives CDR1 MNHNS, CDR2 SASEGT. The CDR3 length is 15 residues. CDR3 in amino acids: CASSDYPETGGRAFF. Written as DNA, the CDR3 is TGTGCCAGCAGCGACTACCCCGAGACAGGGGGGAGAGCTTTCTTT.

The V call is TRBV5-1, the J call TRBJ2-5, with D unclear. Germline lookup yields CDR1 SGHRS and CDR2 YFSETQ. This CDR3 region has 11 residues. With 5 bases removed from V and 9 bases from J, the gap between germline ends came to 11 bases. The CDR3 nucleotides are TGCGCCAGCAGGACCTCCCGGGCCCAGTACTTC. Protein product: CASRTSRAQYF.

V and J are TRBV30 and TRBJ1-4; possible D gene TRBD1, 6 bases. The V gene lost 0 bases and the J gene lost 10 bases, with 12 bases spanning the gap. Germline-derived CDR1 and CDR2 are GTSNPN and SVGIG (reference sequence). The CDR3 contains 13 residues. CDR3 residues: CAWSVGGTAKLFF. CDR3 nucleotide sequence: TGTGCCTGGAGTGTAGGGGGGACGGCAAAACTGTTTTTT.

The chain recombines TRBV6-5 with TRBJ2-1; D call uncertain. The CDR3 covers 11 residues. The V gene's germline CDR1 is MNHEY and CDR2 SVGAGI. V lost 11 bases and J lost 7, with 12 bases in between. This CDR3 reads CAVLGVNEQFF. CDR3 in DNA: TGTGCCGTCCTTGGAGTTAATGAGCAGTTCTTC.

The chain carries TRBV6-1 and TRBJ1-2; D remains unclear. V lost 3 bases, J lost 3 bases, and 8 bases lay in between. Germline loops: CDR1 MNHNS, CDR2 SASEGT. The CDR3 covers 13 residues. This CDR3 is CASSDYSHYGYTF. Here the CDR3 DNA reads TGTGCCAGCAGTGACTACAGCCACTATGGCTACACCTTC.

V and J are TRBV4-3 and TRBJ2-3; D is undetermined. There are 15 residues in the CDR3. Germline V gene data show CDR1 as LGHNA and CDR2 as YSLEER. Trimming took 0 bases from V and 3 from J, leaving 10 bases between them. The CDR3, as DNA: TGCGCCAGCAGCCAAGATTTTCTGTGGACAGATACGCAGTATTTT. It is translated as CASSQDFLWTDTQYF.

The chain couples TRBV9 to TRBJ1-2; D ambiguous. Germline V lookup: CDR1 SGDLS, CDR2 YYNGEE. V dropped 4 bases and J dropped 8 bases, with 9 bases sitting between them. The CDR3 is 11 residues long. As DNA, the CDR3 is TGTGCCAGCAGCCTGGACGGAGGCTACACCTTC. This encodes CASSLDGGYTF.

For the CDR3, the DNA is TGTGCCAGCAGCCCCACCTATCGGCGGGGTAGCACAGATACGCAGTATTTT. Protein product: CASSPTYRRGSTDTQYF. V usage is TRBV7-9 and J usage is TRBJ2-3; a possible D gene is TRBD2 (6 bases). The germline V gene has CDR1 SEHNR and CDR2 FQNEAQ (reference sequence). V dropped 5 bases and J dropped 0 bases, with 18 bases sitting between them. CDR3 length: 17 residues.

J is TRBJ1-1 and V is TRBV18, with a tentative D call TRBD1 (5 bases). Per germline, CDR1 KGHSH and CDR2 LQKENI. This CDR3 comprises 15 residues. V gave up 1 base and J gave up 0 bases, with 9 bases separating them. CDR3 in amino acids: CASSPRTGMNTEAFF. The CDR3, as DNA: TGTGCCAGCTCACCACGAACAGGCATGAACACTGAAGCTTTCTTT.